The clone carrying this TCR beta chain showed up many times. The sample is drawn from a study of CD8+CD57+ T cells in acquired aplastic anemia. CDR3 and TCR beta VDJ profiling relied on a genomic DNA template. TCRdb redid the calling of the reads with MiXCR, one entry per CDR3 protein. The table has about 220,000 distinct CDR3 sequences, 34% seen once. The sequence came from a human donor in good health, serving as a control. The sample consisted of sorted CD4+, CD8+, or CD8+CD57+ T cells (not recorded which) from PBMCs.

The CDR3 region has the DNA TGCAGCGTTGAAGCCCCAGGGGAGTCTGGCTACACCTTC. The encoded protein is CSVEAPGESGYTF. The chain couples TRBV29-1 to TRBJ1-2; the D gene is possibly TRBD1 (6 bases). The CDR3 covers 13 residues. Trimming shortened V by 1 base and J by 7 bases, and 13 bases separated the two germline ends. CDR1 is SQVTM, CDR2 ANQGSEA, per germline.